The next 5 T cell receptor beta chains were all read from a single sample in a study of T cell responses to AZD1222 COVID-19 vaccine. Some clones are missing from TCRdb's copy, which holds only in-frame ones; the method was immunoSEQ multiplex PCR. The table records roughly 140,000 clones, under 90% of them present only once. The input for sequencing was peripheral blood, taken 28 days after the second AZD1222 dose. Receptors were obtained from an adult who received the AZD1222 COVID-19 vaccine.

J is TRBJ1-1 and V is TRBV3-1 (or the pseudogene TRBV3-2), with TRBD1 matching 7 bases. Germline values: CDR1 LGHDT, CDR2 YNNKEL (reference sequence). Trimming removed 4 bases from V and 4 bases from J; junction bases left unmatched: 6. This CDR3 spans 14 amino acids. The CDR3 loop reads CASSRWQGVTEAFF. The CDR3 nucleotides are TGTGCCAGCAGCCGGTGGCAGGGGGTCACTGAAGCTTTCTTT.

This clone has just one count. The V and J genes are TRBV10-3 and TRBJ1-1; tentative D call: TRBD1 (5 bases). Per the germline V gene, CDR1 is ENHRY and CDR2 is SYGVKD. The CDR3 is 13 amino acids. Trimming shortened V by 4 bases and J by 4 bases, and 10 bases separated the two germline ends. DNA of the CDR3: TGTGCCATCAGTGTTCGGGGGGTCACTGAAGCTTTCTTT. It encodes CAISVRGVTEAFF.

This rearrangement joins TRBV10-3 to TRBJ1-2, with a tentative D call TRBD1 (5 bases). The CDR3 covers 14 residues. Between the trimmed V and J ends, which lost 7 bases and 8 bases, there was a span of 20 bases. Germline V gene data show CDR1 as ENHRY and CDR2 as SYGVKD. This chain's CDR3 is CAIMGQGGFGGYTF. The DNA for the CDR3 is TGTGCCATCATGGGCCAGGGAGGGTTCGGGGGCTACACCTTC.

The CDR3 DNA follows: TGTGCCACCAGTTCGGGGACAGGGATGGAAGGCTACACCTTC. It yields the protein CATSSGTGMEGYTF. V gene TRBV24-1 combines with J gene TRBJ1-2; 9 bases line up with TRBD1. Germline values: CDR1 KGHDR, CDR2 SFDVKD. J was trimmed by 8 bases and V by 6 bases; bases with no gene match: 9. The CDR3 has 14 residues.

J is TRBJ2-3 and V is TRBV30; D is unclear. In germline, CDR1 is GTSNPN, CDR2 SVGIG (reference sequence). V gave up 0 bases and J gave up 0 bases, with 10 bases separating them. This CDR3 spans 15 amino acids. CDR3 sequence: CAWSVSGTSTDTQYF. The CDR3 DNA sequence: TGTGCCTGGAGTGTAAGTGGTACTAGCACAGATACGCAGTATTTT.